One and the same sample provided the 25 T cell receptor beta chains below, sequenced in a study of CD8+ T cells in alopecia areata. RNA, once extracted, was reverse transcribed into cDNA for use as the sequencing template. TCRdb keeps only in-frame clones here, not all; method: immunoSEQ multiplex PCR. This repertoire holds 270,000 or so clones, and none appear only once. Markers used for sorting pooled cutaneous lymph node cells were CD4, CD8alpha, NKG2D, NKG2ACE and others. The sample taken for sequencing was CD4+ T cells sorted from a lymph node. These receptors were collected from a C3H/HeJ mouse with alopecia areata. The mouse line has the MHC haplotype H2-k.

This clone came up a few times. All gene names here are mouse names. The read halts 4 residues ahead of the CDR3 end, with the missing end drawn from the germline J gene. Other DNA sequences from this sample encode an identical CDR3 as well. V is TRBV13-1 and J is TRBJ2-2; the match to TRBD1 covers 7 bases. The CDR3 runs 16 residues. With V trimmed by 0 bases and J by 1 base, 3 bases remained unmatched. The germline V gene encodes CDR1 NSHNY and CDR2 SYGAGN. CDR3 region: CASSDARDRNTGQLYF. The sequenced CDR3 bases are TGTGCCAGCAGTGATGCAAGGGACAGAAACACCGGG.

Details on this clone: These gene names are mouse names. The CDR3 is cut off 4 residues early in the read; its end comes from the germline J gene. The V gene is TRBV5, the J gene TRBJ2-2, with D unresolved. Trimming took off 0 bases at V and 1 base at J, with 6 bases between the two ends. The CDR3 consists of 15 residues. From germline, CDR1 is LGHNA and CDR2 YNLKQL (reference sequence). The sequenced CDR3 bases are TGTGCCAGCAGCCAAGATGAGGGAAACACCGGG. Its protein product is CASSQDEGNTG. The full CDR3 is CASSQDEGNTGQLYF.

Points on this clone: The germline and genes are mouse ones. The CDR3 extends 4 residues past the end of the read, so its final part is completed from the germline J gene. The chain employs TRBV5 and TRBJ2-5, with 8 bases lining up with TRBD1. The length of the CDR3 is 16 residues. Germline lookup yields CDR1 LGHNA and CDR2 YNLKQL (reference sequence). The ends lost 0 bases at V and 1 base at J; junction bases unmatched: 3. CDR3 DNA, as far as it was read: TGTGCCAGCAGCCAAGATCCGGACAGGGACCAAGAC. The encoded protein is CASSQDPDRDQD. The whole CDR3 sequence reads CASSQDPDRDQDTQYF.

Concerning this clone: Gene names refer to mouse genes. The CDR3 end lies 4 residues beyond the end of the read and is filled in from the germline J gene. This chain joins TRBV29 and TRBJ2-7, with D possibly TRBD1 on 6 matching bases. The germline V gene encodes CDR1 MSHET and CDR2 SYDVDS. This CDR3 is built from 12 residues. The sequenced CDR3 bases are TGTGCTAGCAGCAATGAGGGGGAT. This gives the protein CASSNEGD. The CDR3 reads in full as CASSNEGDEQYF.

This clone showed up just a few times. Genes here carry mouse names. Sequencing ends 3 residues short of the CDR3 end; the germline J gene provides the rest. V and J are TRBV17 and TRBJ1-6; D perhaps matches TRBD1 (6 bases). TRBJ1-6 is classed as an ORF, of uncertain function. The V end lost 3 bases, the J end lost 4 bases, and 13 bases lay between the germline ends. Germline V gene lookup returns CDR1 MNHDT and CDR2 YYDKIL. The CDR3 has 16 residues. The chain's CDR3 is CASSRYREEYNSPLYF. The sequenced CDR3 bases are TGTGCTAGCAGTAGGTACAGGGAGGAATATAATTCGCCC.

With respect to this clone: Gene labels here are mouse ones. The CDR3 goes on 4 residues after the read ends, and that part is filled in from the germline J gene. Other DNA sequences in this specimen translate into the identical CDR3. The chain is built from TRBV13-2 and TRBJ2-2; 10 positions agree with TRBD2. The CDR3 is 15 residues long. Germline lookup yields CDR1 NNHNN and CDR2 SYGAGS (reference sequence). V shed 5 bases, J shed 1 base, and the junction held 2 bases outside the gene matches. CDR3 sequence reads: CASGRDWGNTGQLYF. CDR3 DNA (partial): TGTGCCAGCGGAAGGGACTGGGGAAACACCGGG.

The table lists this clone with a few counts. Mouse names are used for the genes. Coverage ceases 4 residues before the CDR3 finishes, and the germline J gene fills in the end. Other DNA sequences within the sample encode an identical CDR3. The V and J genes are TRBV31 and TRBJ2-2, with 9 bases aligning to TRBD1. Trimming took 1 base from V and 3 from J; bases not matched to a gene: 0. The CDR3 extends over 14 amino acids. Germline values: CDR1 GKSSPN, CDR2 SITVG. The CDR3 is CAWSRQGDTGQLYF. The CDR3 bases that were read are TGTGCCTGGAGTCGACAGGGGGACACCGGG.

This clone has more than one count but fewer than ten. These gene names are mouse names. The read terminates 4 residues ahead of where the CDR3 ends, so the germline J gene completes it. The chain has TRBV13-2 and TRBJ1-1, with no clear D. In germline, CDR1 is NNHNN, CDR2 SYGAGS (reference sequence). This CDR3 has 13 amino acids. The CDR3 loop reads CASGDATKSEVFF. CDR3 DNA (partial): TGTGCCAGCGGTGATGCTACAAAGTCA.

In this sample, this clone turned up a few times. The gene names here belong to mouse. CDR3 DNA (partial): TGTGCCAGCAAGGGACAGGTTGCAGAA. Protein: CASKGQVAE. In full, the CDR3 is CASKGQVAETLYF. The genes are TRBV13-1 and TRBJ2-3; 8 bases align to TRBD1. The read terminates 4 residues ahead of where the CDR3 ends, so the germline J gene completes it. The CDR3 is 13 amino acids. V was pared by 6 bases and J by 2 bases, with 2 bases of the junction left unmatched. The germline V gene encodes CDR1 NSHNY and CDR2 SYGAGN.

The sample holds many counts of this clone. Just one base apart from a much larger clone, this may be a read error. Germline and genes: mouse. The read halts 4 residues ahead of the CDR3 end, with the missing end drawn from the germline J gene. The chain has TRBV13-3 and TRBJ1-2; D is perhaps TRBD1 (5 bases). Germline V gene lookup returns CDR1 NNHDY and CDR2 SYVADS. The CDR3 extends over 13 amino acids. The V end lost 4 bases, the J end lost 0 bases, and 7 bases lay between the germline ends. This CDR3 is CASSRTTNSDYTF. The part of the CDR3 DNA that was read is TGTGCCAGCAGTAGGACAACAAACTCC.

This clone was seen only a few times. Gene names denote mouse genes. The read gets to within 4 residues of the CDR3 end, and the germline J gene fills in the rest. V usage is TRBV13-3 and J usage is TRBJ2-2; 7 bases line up with TRBD1. J lost 2 bases, V lost 5 bases, and 6 bases had no gene match. Germline assignment: CDR1 NNHDY and CDR2 SYVADS. This CDR3 spans 15 amino acids. The CDR3 region is CASSPDRVNTGQLYF. The covered CDR3 bases are TGTGCCAGCAGCCCTGACAGGGTTAACACCGGG.

On this clone: Gene names follow the mouse nomenclature. From the germline J gene comes the end of the CDR3, since the read stops 4 residues before it. V and J are TRBV13-1 and TRBJ1-2; 8 nucleotides align to TRBD1. CDR1 and CDR2 (germline): NSHNY, SYGAGN. The CDR3 length is 12 residues. The CDR3 sequence is CASSDRGLDYTF. The CDR3 DNA, read in part, is TGTGCCAGCAGTGACAGGGGGCTC.

This clone was detected only a few times. Gene names and germline match the mouse. The read finishes 4 residues shy of the CDR3 end, and the germline J gene is used to complete it. The chain has TRBV19 and TRBJ2-5; 7 nucleotides agree with TRBD1. CDR1 is FNHDT and CDR2 is SITEND in the germline V gene (reference sequence). CDR3 length: 14 amino acids. V lost 4 bases, J lost 2 bases, and 4 bases stayed unmatched. Partial CDR3 DNA: TGTGCCAGCAGTCCCGACAGGGCCCAAGAC. This encodes CASSPDRAQD. The CDR3 in its entirety is CASSPDRAQDTQYF.

This clone was picked up many times. The germline and genes are mouse ones. From the germline J gene comes the end of the CDR3, since the read stops 4 residues before it. The chain links TRBV13-1 to TRBJ1-2; 7 bases agree with TRBD1. Germline V CDR1 and CDR2: NSHNY, SYGAGN. This CDR3 spans 12 amino acids. The ends lost 4 bases at V and 4 bases at J; junction bases unmatched: 1. Incomplete CDR3 DNA: TGTGCCAGCAGTCGGGACAGCTCC. Amino acid sequence: CASSRDSS. The full CDR3 is CASSRDSSDYTF.

On this clone: The listed genes are named as in mouse. From the germline J gene comes the end of the CDR3, since the read stops 4 residues before it. This rearrangement joins TRBV14 to TRBJ2-1; 12 bases are shared with TRBD2. The CDR3 runs to 17 residues. Looked up from germline, CDR1 is SGHDT and CDR2 is FRDEAV. V gave up 5 bases and J gave up 4 bases; unmatched junction bases: 10. CDR3 sequence: CASSTGTGGPSYAEQFF. CDR3 DNA (partial): TGTGCCAGCAGCACCGGGACTGGGGGGCCATCATATGCT.

This clone was observed at least ten times. Genes here carry mouse names. The read gets to within 4 residues of the CDR3 end, and the germline J gene fills in the rest. In the same sample, other DNA sequences code for this CDR3. The chain carries TRBV12-1 and TRBJ2-2; 7 bases are a match to TRBD2. The CDR3 loop spans 16 amino acids. Per germline, CDR1 SGHSN and CDR2 HYEKVE. Trimming removed 0 bases from V and 0 bases from J; junction bases left unmatched: 3. The CDR3 protein is CASSLSGGANTGQLYF. The CDR3 bases that were read are TGTGCCAGCTCTCTCTCGGGGGGGGCAAACACCGGG.

As to this clone: Gene names and germline match the mouse. Read coverage stops 4 residues before the CDR3 terminus; the germline J gene supplies the remainder. The chain uses TRBV1 and TRBJ2-7; tentative D call: TRBD1 (5 bases). CDR3 length: 12 amino acids. The V and J ends lost 5 bases and 3 bases respectively, with 8 bases between them. Germline loops: CDR1 NSQYPW, CDR2 LRSPGD (reference sequence). The part of the CDR3 DNA that was read is TGCACCTGCAGTCAGGACAACTAT. This gives the protein CTCSQDNY. The whole CDR3 is CTCSQDNYEQYF.

To note about this clone: This likely came from a read error, as a far larger clone is one base away. Gene and germline names: mouse. The CDR3 is cut off 4 residues early in the read; its end comes from the germline J gene. V is TRBV19 and J is TRBJ2-3, with a tentative D call TRBD2 (6 bases). With 4 bases removed from V and 0 bases from J, the gap between germline ends came to 9 bases. The CDR3 consists of 14 residues. Germline V gives CDR1 FNHDT, CDR2 SITEND (reference sequence). The part of the CDR3 DNA that was read is TGTGCCAGCAGTCTGGGGTCTAGTGCAGAA. Residues: CASSLGSSAE. Given in full, the CDR3 is CASSLGSSAETLYF.

To note about this clone: Mouse names are used for the genes. This CDR3 reads CASSLQLYEQYF. The CDR3 DNA, read in part, is TGTGCCAGCTCTCTCCAGCTTTAT. The chain links TRBV12-1 to TRBJ2-7; D is undetermined. The CDR3 end falls 4 residues outside the read, so it is completed with the germline J gene. The CDR3 contains 12 residues. Germline V gene sequence: CDR1 SGHSN, CDR2 HYEKVE.

Concerning this clone itself: Genes here carry mouse names. The CDR3 end falls 4 residues outside the read, so it is completed with the germline J gene. The rearrangement uses TRBV4 and TRBJ1-1; D perhaps matches TRBD1 (6 bases). The ends were cut back, 3 bases at V and 4 bases at J, with 12 bases in the middle. The CDR3 spans 14 residues. Per the germline V gene, CDR1 is LGHDT and CDR2 is YNNKQL (reference sequence). CDR3 sequence: CASSYGQMGTEVFF. CDR3 DNA, as far as it was read: TGTGCCAGCAGCTATGGACAGATGGGCACA.

This clone came up a few times. Gene names and germline match the mouse. The CDR3 end is not reached by the read, which stops 4 residues before it; the germline J gene fills it in. V is TRBV13-2 and J is TRBJ2-5, with 7 bases fitting TRBD2. This CDR3 has 16 residues. V was clipped by 0 bases and J by 0 bases; unmatched bases: 4. Germline-derived CDR1 and CDR2 are NNHNN and SYGAGS (reference sequence). The CDR3 sequence: CASGDGTGLNQDTQYF. The DNA read from the CDR3 is TGTGCCAGCGGTGATGGGACTGGACTTAACCAAGAC.

In this sample, this clone turned up a few times. Mouse germline and gene names are used. The read is 4 residues too short to cover the CDR3 end, so that end is filled in from the germline J gene. The chain is built from TRBV13-1 and TRBJ2-5, with 7 nucleotides matching TRBD1. From germline, CDR1 is NSHNY and CDR2 SYGAGN. V shed 2 bases and J 2 bases; nucleotides not matched to a gene: 2. This CDR3 has 14 amino acids. CDR3 residues: CASSEGTVQDTQYF. CDR3 DNA, as far as it was read: TGTGCCAGCAGTGAGGGGACAGTCCAAGAC.

The sample holds a few counts of this clone. Gene names follow the mouse nomenclature. The covered CDR3 bases are TGCACCTGCAGTGGGGGACTGTCAAACTATGCT. Protein product: CTCSGGLSNYA. The entire CDR3 sequence reads CTCSGGLSNYAEQFF. The V and J genes are TRBV1 and TRBJ2-1; 7 positions agree with TRBD2. The sequenced fragment ends 4 residues before the CDR3 boundary, so the rest is inferred from the germline J gene. The ends lost 4 bases at V and 1 base at J; junction bases unmatched: 4. This CDR3 is 15 amino acids long. Germline lookup yields CDR1 NSQYPW and CDR2 LRSPGD (reference sequence).

This clone was seen a few times. Genes and germline are mouse. The CDR3 end falls 4 residues outside the read, so it is completed with the germline J gene. The chain links TRBV14 to TRBJ2-7, with D perhaps TRBD2 (5 bases). The CDR3 extends over 16 amino acids. Germline CDR1 reads SGHDT; CDR2 reads FRDEAV. V lost 6 bases, J lost 1 base, and 20 bases lay in between. CDR3 protein: CASNPLSLGDSYEQYF. The sequenced CDR3 bases are TGTGCCAGCAACCCTCTCTCGCTGGGAGATTCCTAT. Filled out from reference TRBV14 and TRBJ2-7, the complete variable domain reads EAGVTQSPRYAVLQEGQAVSFWCDPISGHDTLYWYQQPRDQGPQLLVYFRDEAVIDNSQLPSDRFSAVRPKGTNSTLKIQSAKQGDTATYLCASNPLSLGDSYEQYFGPGTRLTVL.

Remarks on this clone: This may be a read error, as it is one base from a much larger clone. Mouse germline and gene names are used. With the read ending 4 residues before the CDR3 end, the germline J gene is used to fill in that end. Additional DNA sequences in this sample encode the identical CDR3. V gene TRBV13-3 combines with J gene TRBJ2-3, with D uncertain. This CDR3 region has 13 residues. Trimming cost V 2 bases and J 0 bases, with 4 bases left between them. CDR1 NNHDY and CDR2 SYVADS come from the germline V gene. The sequenced part of the CDR3 DNA is TGTGCCAGCAGTGAAACTAGTGCAGAA. Protein: CASSETSAE. The CDR3 in full is CASSETSAETLYF.